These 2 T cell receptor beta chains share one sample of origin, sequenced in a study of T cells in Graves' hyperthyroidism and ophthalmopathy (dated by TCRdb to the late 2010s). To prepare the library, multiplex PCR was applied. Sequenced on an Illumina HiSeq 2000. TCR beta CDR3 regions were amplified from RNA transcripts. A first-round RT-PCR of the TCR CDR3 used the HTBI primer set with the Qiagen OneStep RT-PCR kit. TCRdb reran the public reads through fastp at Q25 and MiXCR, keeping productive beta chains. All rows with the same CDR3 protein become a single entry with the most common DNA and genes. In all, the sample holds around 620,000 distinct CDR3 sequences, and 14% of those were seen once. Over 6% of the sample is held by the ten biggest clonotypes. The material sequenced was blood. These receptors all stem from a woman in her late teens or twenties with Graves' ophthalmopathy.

For the CDR3, the DNA is TGCGCCAGCAGCTTTCCTGACGGGGCTGGGGAGCTGTTTTTT. Translating it yields CASSFPDGAGELFF. The chain couples TRBV5-1 to TRBJ2-2; the D gene could be TRBD1 or TRBD2 (5 bases each). Germline CDR1 is SGHRS and CDR2 is YFSETQ. The CDR3 is made up of 14 amino acids. With 2 bases removed from V and 8 bases from J, the gap between germline ends came to 13 bases.

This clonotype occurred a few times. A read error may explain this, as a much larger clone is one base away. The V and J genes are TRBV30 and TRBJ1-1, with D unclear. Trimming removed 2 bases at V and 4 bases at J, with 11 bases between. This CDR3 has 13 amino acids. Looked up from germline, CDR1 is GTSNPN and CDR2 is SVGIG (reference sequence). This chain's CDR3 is CAWSFRGGTEAFF. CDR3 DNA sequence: TGTGCCTGGAGTTTCCGGGGTGGCACTGAAGCTTTCTTT. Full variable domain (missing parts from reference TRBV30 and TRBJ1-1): SQTIHQWPATLVQPVGSPLSLECTVEGTSNPNLYWYRQAAGRGLQLLFYSVGIGQISSEVPQNLSASRPQDRQFILSSKKLLLSDSGFYLCAWSFRGGTEAFFGQGTRLTVV.